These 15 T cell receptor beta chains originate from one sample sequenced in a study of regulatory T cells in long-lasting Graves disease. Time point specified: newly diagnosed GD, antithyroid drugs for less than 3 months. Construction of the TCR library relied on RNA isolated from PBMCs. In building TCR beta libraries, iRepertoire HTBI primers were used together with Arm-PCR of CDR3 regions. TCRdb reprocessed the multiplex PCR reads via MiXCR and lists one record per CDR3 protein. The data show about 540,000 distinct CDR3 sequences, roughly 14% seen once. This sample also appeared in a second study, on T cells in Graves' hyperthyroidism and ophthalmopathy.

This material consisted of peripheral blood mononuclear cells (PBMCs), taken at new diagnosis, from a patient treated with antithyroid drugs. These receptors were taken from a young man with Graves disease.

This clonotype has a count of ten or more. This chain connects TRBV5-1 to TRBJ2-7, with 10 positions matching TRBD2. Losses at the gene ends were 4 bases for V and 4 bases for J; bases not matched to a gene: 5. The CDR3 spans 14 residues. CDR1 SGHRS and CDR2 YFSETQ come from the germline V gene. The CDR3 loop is CASSALAGEYEQYF. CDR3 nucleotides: TGCGCCAGCAGCGCCCTAGCGGGAGAGTACGAGCAGTACTTC.

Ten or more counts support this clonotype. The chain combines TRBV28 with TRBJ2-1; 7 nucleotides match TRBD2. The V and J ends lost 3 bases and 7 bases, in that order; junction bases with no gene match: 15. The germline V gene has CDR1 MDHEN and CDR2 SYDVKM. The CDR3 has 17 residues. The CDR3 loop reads CASSFGPAGGRWNEQFF. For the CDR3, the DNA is TGTGCCAGCAGTTTTGGACCGGCTGGCGGGAGATGGAATGAGCAGTTCTTC. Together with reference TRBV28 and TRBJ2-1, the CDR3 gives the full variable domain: DVKVTQSSRYLVKRTGEKVFLECVQDMDHENMFWYRQDPGLGLRLIYFSYDVKMKEKGDIPEGYSVSREKKERFSLILESASTNQTSMYLCASSFGPAGGRWNEQFFGPGTRLTVL.

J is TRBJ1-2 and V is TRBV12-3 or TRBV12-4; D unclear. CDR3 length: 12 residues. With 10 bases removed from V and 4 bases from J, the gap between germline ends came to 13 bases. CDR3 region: CATGPPVYGYTF. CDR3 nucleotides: TGTGCCACTGGTCCTCCTGTCTATGGCTACACCTTC.

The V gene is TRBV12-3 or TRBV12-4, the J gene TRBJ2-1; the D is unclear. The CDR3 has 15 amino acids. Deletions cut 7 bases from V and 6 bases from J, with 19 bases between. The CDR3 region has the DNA TGTGCCAGCACTCGTCCCGGACCGGGCGGCAATGAGCAGTTCTTC. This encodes CASTRPGPGGNEQFF.

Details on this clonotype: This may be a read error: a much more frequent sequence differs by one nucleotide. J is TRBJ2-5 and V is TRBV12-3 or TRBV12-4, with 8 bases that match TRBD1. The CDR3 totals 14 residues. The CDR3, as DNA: TGTGCCAGCAGTTTAAGGGACAGGCAAGAGACCCAGCACTTC. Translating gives CASSLRDRQETQHF.

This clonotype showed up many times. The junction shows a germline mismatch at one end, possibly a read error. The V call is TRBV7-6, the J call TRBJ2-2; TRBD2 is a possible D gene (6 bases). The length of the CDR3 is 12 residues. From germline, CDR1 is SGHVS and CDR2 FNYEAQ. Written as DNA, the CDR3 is TGTGCCAGCAGCTTGGGAACCGGGGGGCTGTTTTTT. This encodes CASSLGTGGLFF.

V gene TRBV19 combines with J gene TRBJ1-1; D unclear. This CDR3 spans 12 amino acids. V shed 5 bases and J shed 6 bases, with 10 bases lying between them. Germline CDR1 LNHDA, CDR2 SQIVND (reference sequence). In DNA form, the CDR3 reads TGTGCCAGTAGTCGGTTTATGGCTGAAGCTTTCTTT. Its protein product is CASSRFMAEAFF.

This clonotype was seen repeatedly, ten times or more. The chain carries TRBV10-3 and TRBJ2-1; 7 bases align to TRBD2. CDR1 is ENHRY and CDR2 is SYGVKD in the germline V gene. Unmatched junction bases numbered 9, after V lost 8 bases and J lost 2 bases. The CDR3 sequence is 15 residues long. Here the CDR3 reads CAIGGGTTTYNEQFF. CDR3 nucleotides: TGTGCCATCGGAGGAGGGACTACAACCTACAATGAGCAGTTCTTC.

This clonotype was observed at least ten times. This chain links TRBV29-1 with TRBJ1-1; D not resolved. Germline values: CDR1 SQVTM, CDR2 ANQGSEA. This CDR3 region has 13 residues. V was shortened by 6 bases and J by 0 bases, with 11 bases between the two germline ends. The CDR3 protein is CSVRPVLNTEAFF. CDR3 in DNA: TGCAGCGTACGACCCGTTTTGAACACTGAAGCTTTCTTT.

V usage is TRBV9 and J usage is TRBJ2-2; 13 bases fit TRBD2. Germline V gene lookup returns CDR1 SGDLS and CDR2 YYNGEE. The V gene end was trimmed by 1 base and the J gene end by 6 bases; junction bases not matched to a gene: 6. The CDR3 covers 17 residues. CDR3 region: CASSVTGLAGVAGELFF. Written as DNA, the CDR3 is TGTGCCAGCAGCGTAACAGGACTAGCGGGAGTTGCCGGGGAGCTGTTTTTT.

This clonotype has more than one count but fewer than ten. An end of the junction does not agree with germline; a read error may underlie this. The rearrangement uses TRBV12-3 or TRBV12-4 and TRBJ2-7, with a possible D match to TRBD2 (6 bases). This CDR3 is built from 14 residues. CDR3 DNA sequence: TGTGCCAGCAGTTTCTGGGAGGACCACTACGGGCAGTACTTC. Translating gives CASSFWEDHYGQYF.

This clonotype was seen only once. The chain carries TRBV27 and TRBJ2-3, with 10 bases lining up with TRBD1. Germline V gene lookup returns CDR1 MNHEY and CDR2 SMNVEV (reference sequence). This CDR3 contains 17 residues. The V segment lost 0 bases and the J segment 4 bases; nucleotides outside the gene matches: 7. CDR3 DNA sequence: TGTGCCAGCAGTTTATCCAAGGGGACAGGGGAACCAGATACGCAGTATTTT. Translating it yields CASSLSKGTGEPDTQYF.

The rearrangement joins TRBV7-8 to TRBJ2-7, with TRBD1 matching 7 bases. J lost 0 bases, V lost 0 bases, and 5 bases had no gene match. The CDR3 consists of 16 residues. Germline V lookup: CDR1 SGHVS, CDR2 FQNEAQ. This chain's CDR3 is CASSLAGQLLSYEQYF. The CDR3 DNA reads TGTGCCAGCAGCTTAGCGGGACAGCTTCTCTCCTACGAGCAGTACTTC.

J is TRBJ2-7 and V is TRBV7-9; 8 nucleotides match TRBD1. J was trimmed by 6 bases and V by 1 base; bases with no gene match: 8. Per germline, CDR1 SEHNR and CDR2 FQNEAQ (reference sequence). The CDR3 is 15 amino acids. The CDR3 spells CASSLVWTGIREQYF. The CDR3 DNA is TGTGCCAGCAGCTTAGTTTGGACAGGGATTCGCGAGCAGTACTTC.

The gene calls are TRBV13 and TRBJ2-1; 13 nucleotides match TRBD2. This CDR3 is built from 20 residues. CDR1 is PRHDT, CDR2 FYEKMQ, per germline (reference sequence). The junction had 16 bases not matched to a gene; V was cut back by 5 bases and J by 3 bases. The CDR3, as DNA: TGTGCCAGCAGCCCCCGCTGCGAGACTAGCGGGAGGTGCCTCTACAATGAGCAGTTCTTC. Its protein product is CASSPRCETSGRCLYNEQFF.